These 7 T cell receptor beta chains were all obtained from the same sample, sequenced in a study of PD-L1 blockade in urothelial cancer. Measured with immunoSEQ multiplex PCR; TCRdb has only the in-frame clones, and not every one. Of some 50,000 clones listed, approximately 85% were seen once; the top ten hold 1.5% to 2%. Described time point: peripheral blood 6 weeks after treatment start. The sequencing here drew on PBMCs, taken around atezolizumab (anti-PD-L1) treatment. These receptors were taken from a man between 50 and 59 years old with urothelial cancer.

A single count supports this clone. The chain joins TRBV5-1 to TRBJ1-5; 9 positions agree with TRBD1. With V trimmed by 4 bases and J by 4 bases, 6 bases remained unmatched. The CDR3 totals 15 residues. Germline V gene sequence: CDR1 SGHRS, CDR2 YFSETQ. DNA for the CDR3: TGCGCCAGCAGCCCATTGGGACAGGGAAATCAGCCCCAGCATTTT. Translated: CASSPLGQGNQPQHF.

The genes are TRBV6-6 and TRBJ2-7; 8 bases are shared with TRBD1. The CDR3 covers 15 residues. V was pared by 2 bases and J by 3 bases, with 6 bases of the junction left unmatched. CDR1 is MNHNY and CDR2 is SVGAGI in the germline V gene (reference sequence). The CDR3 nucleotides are TGTGCCAGCAGTTACGGACAGGGTAGCTTCTACGAGCAGTACTTC. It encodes CASSYGQGSFYEQYF.

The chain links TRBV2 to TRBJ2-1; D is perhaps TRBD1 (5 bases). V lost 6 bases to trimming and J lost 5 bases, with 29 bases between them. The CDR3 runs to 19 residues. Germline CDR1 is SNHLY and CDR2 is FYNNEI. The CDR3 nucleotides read TGTGCCAGCAGGCCTCCTGGTGCGGTAAGGGGCCCCCGTCACAATGAGCAGTTCTTC. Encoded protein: CASRPPGAVRGPRHNEQFF.

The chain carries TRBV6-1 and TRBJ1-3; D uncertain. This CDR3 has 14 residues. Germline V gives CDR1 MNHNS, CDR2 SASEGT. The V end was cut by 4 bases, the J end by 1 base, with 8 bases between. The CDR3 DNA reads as TGTGCCAGCAGTGTCGCGGGGTCTGGAAACACCATATATTTT. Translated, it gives CASSVAGSGNTIYF.

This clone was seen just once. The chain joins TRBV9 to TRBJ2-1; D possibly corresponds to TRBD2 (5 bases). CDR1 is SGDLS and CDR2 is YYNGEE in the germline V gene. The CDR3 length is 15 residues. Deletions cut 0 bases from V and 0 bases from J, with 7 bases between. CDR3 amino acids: CASSVGGASYNEQFF. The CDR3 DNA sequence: TGTGCCAGCAGCGTAGGGGGAGCCTCCTACAATGAGCAGTTCTTC.

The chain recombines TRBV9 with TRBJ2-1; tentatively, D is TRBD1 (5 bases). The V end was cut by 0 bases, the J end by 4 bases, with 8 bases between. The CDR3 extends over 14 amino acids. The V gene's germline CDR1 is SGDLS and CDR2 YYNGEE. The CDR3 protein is CASSVVGAYNEQFF. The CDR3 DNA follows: TGTGCCAGCAGCGTAGTAGGGGCTTACAATGAGCAGTTCTTC. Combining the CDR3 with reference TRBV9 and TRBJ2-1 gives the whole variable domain DSGVTQTPKHLITATGQRVTLRCSPRSGDLSVYWYQQSLDQGLQFLIQYYNGEERAKGNILERFSAQQFPDLHSELNLSSLELGDSALYFCASSVVGAYNEQFFGPGTRLTVL.

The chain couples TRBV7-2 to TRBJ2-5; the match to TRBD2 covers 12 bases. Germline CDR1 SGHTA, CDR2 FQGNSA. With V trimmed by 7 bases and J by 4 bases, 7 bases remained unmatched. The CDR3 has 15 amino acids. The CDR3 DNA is TGTGCCAGCAACCTAGCGGGAGGGTGGGCAGAGACCCAGTACTTC. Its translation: CASNLAGGWAETQYF.